This passage covers 18 T cell receptor beta chains from one sample sequenced in a study of radiotherapy plus CTLA-4 blockade in lung cancer. The assay was immunoSEQ multiplex PCR, and TCRdb's table has in-frame clones only and misses some. The sample yields roughly 48,000 clones, 82% seen once. The sequenced sample was peripheral blood, obtained from a patient treated with radiotherapy plus ipilimumab. The receptors stem from a human donor with non-small cell lung cancer who had stable disease on radiotherapy plus ipilimumab.

The V gene is TRBV9, the J gene TRBJ2-3; 10 bases agree with TRBD2. Germline V gene sequence: CDR1 SGDLS, CDR2 YYNGEE. With 3 bases clipped from V and 6 bases from J, the junction kept 7 bases outside the gene matches. The CDR3 length is 15 residues. This CDR3 reads CASSASGSTEDTQYF. The CDR3 DNA reads TGTGCCAGCAGCGCTAGCGGGAGTACGGAGGATACGCAGTATTTT.

CDR3 amino acids: CASSQNRGRLQYF. The CDR3 coding sequence is TGTGCCAGCAGCCAAAACAGGGGGCGGCTTCAGTACTTC. The chain employs TRBV7-3 and TRBJ2-4, with 9 bases aligning to TRBD1. Per germline, CDR1 SGHTA and CDR2 FQGTGA. The CDR3 is 13 residues long. V lost 5 bases and J lost 11; bases outside the gene matches: 7.

This clone occurred once. The chain links TRBV27 to TRBJ2-5; 7 bases line up with TRBD1. The V and J ends lost 3 bases and 2 bases, in that order; junction bases with no gene match: 6. The CDR3 has 15 amino acids. CDR1 and CDR2 from the germline V gene are MNHEY and SMNVEV (reference sequence). CDR3 DNA sequence: TGTGCCAGCAGTTTGGACCGACAGGGACAAGAGACCCAGTACTTC. Protein sequence: CASSLDRQGQETQYF.

This sequence joins TRBV4-3 and TRBJ2-3; 7 bases agree with TRBD2. The germline CDR1 and CDR2 sequences are LGHNA and YSLEER. The V gene end was trimmed by 0 bases and the J gene end by 3 bases; junction bases not matched to a gene: 9. CDR3 size: 17 residues. The CDR3 region is CASSQDVAGVTTDTQYF. CDR3 coding DNA: TGCGCCAGCAGCCAAGATGTCGCGGGAGTTACGACAGATACGCAGTATTTT.

The chain couples TRBV6-6 to TRBJ2-1; TRBD2 matches at 10 bases. Germline V gene lookup returns CDR1 MNHNY and CDR2 SVGAGI (reference sequence). The CDR3 is made up of 14 amino acids. The V segment lost 5 bases and the J segment 7 bases; nucleotides outside the gene matches: 5. The CDR3 nucleotides are TGTGCCAGCAGTAGGACTAGCGGTAATAATGAGCAGTTCTTC. Protein product: CASSRTSGNNEQFF.

This chain connects TRBV28 to TRBJ2-7; tentatively, D is TRBD1 (5 bases). Germline loops: CDR1 MDHEN, CDR2 SYDVKM. The CDR3 contains 16 residues. Deletions cut 3 bases from V and 6 bases from J, with 21 bases between. Written as DNA, the CDR3 is TGTGCCAGCAGTTTTCAGGGCAGAAGGCCATCTAGCGAGCAGTACTTC. Protein: CASSFQGRRPSSEQYF. The full variable domain, with the rest looked up from reference TRBV28 and TRBJ2-7, is DVKVTQSSRYLVKRTGEKVFLECVQDMDHENMFWYRQDPGLGLRLIYFSYDVKMKEKGDIPEGYSVSREKKERFSLILESASTNQTSMYLCASSFQGRRPSSEQYFGPGTRLTVT.

V and J are TRBV6-5 and TRBJ2-5; 8 bases are shared with TRBD1. V gave up 6 bases and J gave up 11 bases; unmatched junction bases: 11. The CDR3 contains 13 residues. CDR1 and CDR2 from the germline V gene are MNHEY and SVGAGI. The CDR3 region has the DNA TGTGCCAGCAGCCGGGACAGGTCTTGGGAGCAGTACTTC. This codes for CASSRDRSWEQYF.

CDR3 sequence (DNA): TGTGCCAGCAGCTTAGGGGCAGAAGAGACCCAGTACTTC. This sequence encodes CASSLGAEETQYF. The chain couples TRBV7-3 to TRBJ2-5; TRBD1 might be the D (5 bases). This CDR3 has 13 amino acids. With 2 bases removed from V and 3 bases from J, the gap between germline ends came to 7 bases. Per germline, CDR1 SGHTA and CDR2 FQGTGA.

The V gene is TRBV5-1, the J gene TRBJ2-3; 9 bases are shared with TRBD2. CDR1 and CDR2 (germline): SGHRS, YFSETQ. This CDR3 comprises 16 residues. V gave up 2 bases and J gave up 5 bases; unmatched junction bases: 9. The DNA of the CDR3 is TGCGCCAGCAGCTTTCAGGGTAGCGGGAGTCTAGATACGCAGTATTTT. This translates into CASSFQGSGSLDTQYF.

The chain carries TRBV5-1 and TRBJ1-2, with 8 bases identical to TRBD1. The ends lost 0 bases at V and 4 bases at J; junction bases unmatched: 5. CDR1 is SGHRS, CDR2 YFSETQ, per germline. The CDR3 is 15 residues long. This CDR3 is CASSLEAGGFYGYTF. The CDR3 nucleotides are TGCGCCAGCAGCTTGGAGGCAGGGGGCTTCTATGGCTACACCTTC.

The gene calls are TRBV7-2 and TRBJ2-7, with TRBD2 as a possible D gene (6 bases). Germline lookup yields CDR1 SGHTA and CDR2 FQGNSA. The CDR3 length is 15 residues. Trimming removed 3 bases from V and 7 bases from J, with 19 bases in between. The CDR3 DNA reads TGTGCCAGCAGCTTTACTAGCCAAGGGACGGGGGAGCAGTACTTC. The encoded protein is CASSFTSQGTGEQYF.

The gene calls are TRBV4-1 and TRBJ2-3, with D perhaps TRBD1 (6 bases). V was trimmed by 3 bases and J by 4 bases, leaving 11 bases between them. Germline V gene lookup returns CDR1 MGHRA and CDR2 YSYEKL. This CDR3 comprises 14 residues. Here the CDR3 DNA reads TGCGCCAGCAGCCACGACAGGATCCCAGATACGCAGTATTTT. It encodes CASSHDRIPDTQYF.

This sequence joins TRBV19 and TRBJ2-1; D is perhaps TRBD1 (5 bases). Germline V CDR1 and CDR2: LNHDA, SQIVND (reference sequence). With 0 bases removed from V and 9 bases from J, the gap between germline ends came to 9 bases. This CDR3 has 13 amino acids. The CDR3 here is CASSIEGLGEQFF. DNA of the CDR3: TGTGCCAGTAGTATAGAGGGGCTGGGTGAGCAGTTCTTC.

The chain is built from TRBV7-3 and TRBJ2-6; possible D gene TRBD1, 5 bases. Per the germline V gene, CDR1 is SGHTA and CDR2 is FQGTGA. There are 17 residues in the CDR3. With 2 bases removed from V and 1 base from J, the gap between germline ends came to 12 bases. The CDR3: CASSLLSRGSGANVLTF. The CDR3 DNA reads TGTGCCAGCAGCTTACTATCAAGGGGATCTGGGGCCAACGTCCTGACTTTC.

The chain joins TRBV6-5 to TRBJ2-7; 9 bases agree with TRBD1. This CDR3 comprises 13 residues. J was trimmed by 6 bases and V by 7 bases; bases with no gene match: 7. Germline CDR1 and CDR2: MNHEY and SVGAGI. The CDR3 region is CASKGTGIGEQYF. CDR3 bases: TGTGCCAGCAAGGGGACAGGGATCGGCGAGCAGTACTTC.

The J gene is TRBJ1-2, the V gene TRBV19, with 7 bases aligning to TRBD1. V was pared by 5 bases and J by 5 bases, with 17 bases of the junction left unmatched. CDR1 is LNHDA, CDR2 SQIVND, per germline (reference sequence). The CDR3 contains 17 residues. As DNA, the CDR3 is TGTGCCAGTAGTGAACCCCCGGGACAGCTGAATTTTTATGGCTACACCTTC. Its protein is CASSEPPGQLNFYGYTF.

The chain links TRBV28 to TRBJ2-7; no clear D gene. The CDR3 is made up of 10 amino acids. The germline V and J ends were trimmed by 10 bases and 4 bases, with 8 bases remaining between them. Germline loops: CDR1 MDHEN, CDR2 SYDVKM. This CDR3 reads CATQRYEQYF. CDR3 DNA: TGTGCCACCCAGAGGTACGAGCAGTACTTC.

This clone came up once. The rearrangement links TRBV27 to TRBJ2-1; no clear D. The CDR3 contains 12 residues. V was pared by 6 bases and J by 6 bases, with 9 bases between. Germline CDR1 and CDR2: MNHEY and SMNVEV (reference sequence). In DNA form, the CDR3 reads TGTGCCAGCAGCCACAGTCCCAATGAGCAGTTCTTC. It translates to CASSHSPNEQFF.